The source of this T cell receptor (beta chain) is a study of molecular identifiers for immune sequencing clone quantification. Naive CD8 T cells were sorted as CD8+CD4-CCR7+CD45RA+. Germline CDR1 is GTSNPN and CDR2 is SVGIG (reference sequence). This CDR3 region has 13 residues. V lost 0 bases to trimming and J lost 4 bases, with 9 bases between them. This clonotype has only a few counts. Generation of bulk TCR libraries relied on previously described methods and listed TCR primers. TCRdb re-called the PCR reads through MiXCR, storing one row per CDR3 protein. The profile shows 490,000 or so distinct CDR3 sequences, roughly 25% of them singletons.

The sequenced sample was naive CD8+ T cells from blood, with Jurkat cell RNA spiked in. The sample's subset: FACS-sorted CD8+CD4-CCR7+CD45RA+ naive T cells. The TCR was taken from a human donor in good health. Some libraries in this study had Jurkat cell RNA spiked in. The V gene is TRBV30, the J gene TRBJ1-1; D call uncertain. The CDR3, as DNA: TGTGCCTGGAGTGTTTCGCCTACCACTGAAGCTTTCTTT. Protein product: CAWSVSPTTEAFF.